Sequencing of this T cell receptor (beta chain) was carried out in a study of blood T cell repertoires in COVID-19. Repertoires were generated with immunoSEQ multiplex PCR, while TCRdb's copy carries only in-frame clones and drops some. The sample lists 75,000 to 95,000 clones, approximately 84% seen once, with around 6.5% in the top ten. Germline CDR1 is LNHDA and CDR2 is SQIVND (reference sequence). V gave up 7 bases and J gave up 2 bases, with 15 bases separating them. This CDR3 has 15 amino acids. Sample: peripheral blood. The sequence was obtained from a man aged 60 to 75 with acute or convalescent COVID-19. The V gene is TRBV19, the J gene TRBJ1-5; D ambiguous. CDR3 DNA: TGTGCCAGTATCAACACCCAGGCAGGCAATCAGCCCCAGCATTTT. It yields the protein CASINTQAGNQPQHF.